This TCR beta chain was captured in a study of technical replicates of blood from a few donors. This clone appeared a single time. Germline trimming cut 1 base from V and 2 bases from J; bases unmatched to any gene: 0. CDR3 size: 13 residues. CDR1 is SGHRS, CDR2 YFSETQ, per germline. Some clones are missing from TCRdb's copy, which holds only in-frame ones; the method was immunoSEQ multiplex PCR. The profile shows approximately 70,000 clones, roughly 98% of them singletons. The sample was T cells isolated from PBMCs. The rearrangement uses TRBV5-1 and TRBJ2-7, with TRBD1 identical over 7 bases. This TCR came from a human donor in good health. CDR3 sequence reads: CASSLTGAYEQYF. The CDR3 bases are TGCGCCAGCAGCTTGACAGGGGCCTACGAGCAGTACTTC.